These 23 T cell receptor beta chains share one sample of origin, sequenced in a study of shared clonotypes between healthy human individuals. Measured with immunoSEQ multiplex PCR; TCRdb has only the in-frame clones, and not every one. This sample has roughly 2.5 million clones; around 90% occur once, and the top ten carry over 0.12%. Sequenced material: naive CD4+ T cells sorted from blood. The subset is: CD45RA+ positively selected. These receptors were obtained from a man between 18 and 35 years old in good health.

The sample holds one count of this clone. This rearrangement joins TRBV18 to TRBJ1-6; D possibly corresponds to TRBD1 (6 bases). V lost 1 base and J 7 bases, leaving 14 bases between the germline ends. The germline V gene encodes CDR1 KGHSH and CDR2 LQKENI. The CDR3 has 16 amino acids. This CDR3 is CASSPRQGPSNSPLHF. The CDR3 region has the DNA TGTGCCAGCTCACCACGTCAGGGGCCCTCCAATTCACCCCTCCACTTT. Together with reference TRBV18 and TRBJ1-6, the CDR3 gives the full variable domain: NAGVMQNPRHLVRRRGQEARLRCSPMKGHSHVYWYRQLPEEGLKFMVYLQKENIIDESGMPKERFSAEFPKEGPSILRIQQVVRGDSAAYFCASSPRQGPSNSPLHFGNGTRLTVT.

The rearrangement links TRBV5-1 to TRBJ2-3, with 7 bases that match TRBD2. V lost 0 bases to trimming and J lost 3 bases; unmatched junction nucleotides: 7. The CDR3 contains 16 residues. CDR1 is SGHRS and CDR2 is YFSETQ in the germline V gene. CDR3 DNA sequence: TGCGCCAGCAGCTTGGGACCAAGGGGAGGGACAGATACGCAGTATTTT. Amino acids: CASSLGPRGGTDTQYF.

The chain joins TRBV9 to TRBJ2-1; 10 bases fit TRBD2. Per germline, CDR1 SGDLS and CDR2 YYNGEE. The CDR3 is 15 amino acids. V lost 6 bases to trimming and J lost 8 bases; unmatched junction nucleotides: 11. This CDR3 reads CASNTVAGGQDEQFF. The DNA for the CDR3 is TGTGCCAGCAATACGGTAGCGGGAGGACAGGATGAGCAGTTCTTC.

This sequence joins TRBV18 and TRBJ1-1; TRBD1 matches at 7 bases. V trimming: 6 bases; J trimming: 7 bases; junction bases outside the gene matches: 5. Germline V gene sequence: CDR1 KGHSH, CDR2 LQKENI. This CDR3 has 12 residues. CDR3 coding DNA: TGTGCCAGCTCGTCCAGGGGGGGTGAAGCTTTCTTT. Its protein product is CASSSRGGEAFF.

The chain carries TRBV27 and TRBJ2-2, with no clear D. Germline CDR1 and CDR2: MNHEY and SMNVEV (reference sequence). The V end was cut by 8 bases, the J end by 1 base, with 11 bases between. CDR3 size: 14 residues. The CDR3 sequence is CASRISWNTGELFF. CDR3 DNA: TGTGCCAGCCGAATCTCGTGGAACACCGGGGAGCTGTTTTTT.

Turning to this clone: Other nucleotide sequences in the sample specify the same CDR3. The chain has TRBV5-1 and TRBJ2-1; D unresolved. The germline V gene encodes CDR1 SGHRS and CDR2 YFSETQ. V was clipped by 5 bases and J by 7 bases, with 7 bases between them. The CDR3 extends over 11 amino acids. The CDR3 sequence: CASRGQNEQFF. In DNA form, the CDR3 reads TGCGCCAGCAGGGGCCAGAATGAGCAGTTCTTC.

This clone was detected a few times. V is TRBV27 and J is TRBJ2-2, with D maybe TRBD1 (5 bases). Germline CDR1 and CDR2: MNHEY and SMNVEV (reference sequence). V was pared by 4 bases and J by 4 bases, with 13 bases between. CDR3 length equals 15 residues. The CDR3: CASSSWTHSTGELFF. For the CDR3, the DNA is TGTGCCAGCAGTTCGTGGACACACTCCACCGGGGAGCTGTTTTTT.

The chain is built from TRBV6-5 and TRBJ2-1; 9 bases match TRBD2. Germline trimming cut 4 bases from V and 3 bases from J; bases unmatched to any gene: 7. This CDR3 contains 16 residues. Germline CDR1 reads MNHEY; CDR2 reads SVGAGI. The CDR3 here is CASSSRLAAGYNEQFF. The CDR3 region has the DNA TGTGCCAGCAGTTCCAGACTAGCGGCGGGCTACAATGAGCAGTTCTTC.

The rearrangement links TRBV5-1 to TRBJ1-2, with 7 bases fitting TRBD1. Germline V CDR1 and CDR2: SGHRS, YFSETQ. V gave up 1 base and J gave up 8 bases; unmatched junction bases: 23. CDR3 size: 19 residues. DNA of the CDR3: TGCGCCAGCAGCTTGAATATTGGACAGGTTTCAGTCAACGTCGGGGGCTACACCTTC. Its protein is CASSLNIGQVSVNVGGYTF.

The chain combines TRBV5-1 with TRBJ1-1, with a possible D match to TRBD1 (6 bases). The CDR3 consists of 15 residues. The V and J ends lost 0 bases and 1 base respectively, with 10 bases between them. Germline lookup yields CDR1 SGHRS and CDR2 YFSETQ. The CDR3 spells CASSLGVQGNTEAFF. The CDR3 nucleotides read TGCGCCAGCAGCTTGGGCGTACAGGGGAACACTGAAGCTTTCTTT.

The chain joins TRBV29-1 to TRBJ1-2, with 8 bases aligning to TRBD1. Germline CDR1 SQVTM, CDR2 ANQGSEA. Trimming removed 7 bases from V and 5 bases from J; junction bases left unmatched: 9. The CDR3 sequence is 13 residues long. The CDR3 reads CSAQTGGGYGYTF. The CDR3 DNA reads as TGCAGCGCTCAAACAGGGGGAGGGTATGGCTACACCTTC.

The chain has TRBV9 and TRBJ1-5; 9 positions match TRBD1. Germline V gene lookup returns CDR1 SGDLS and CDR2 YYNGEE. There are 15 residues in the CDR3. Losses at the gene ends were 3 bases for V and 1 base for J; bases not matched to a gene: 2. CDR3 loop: CASSGGTGSNQPQHF. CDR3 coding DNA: TGTGCCAGCAGCGGCGGGACAGGGAGCAATCAGCCCCAGCATTTT.

The CDR3 here is CASSLKIATGELFF. CDR3 coding DNA: TGTGCCAGCAGCTTGAAAATAGCGACCGGGGAGCTGTTTTTT. J is TRBJ2-2 and V is TRBV5-6; perhaps TRBD2 as D (5 bases). This CDR3 region has 14 residues. The V gene lost 1 base and the J gene lost 5 bases, with 9 bases spanning the gap. From germline, CDR1 is SGHDT and CDR2 YYEEEE.

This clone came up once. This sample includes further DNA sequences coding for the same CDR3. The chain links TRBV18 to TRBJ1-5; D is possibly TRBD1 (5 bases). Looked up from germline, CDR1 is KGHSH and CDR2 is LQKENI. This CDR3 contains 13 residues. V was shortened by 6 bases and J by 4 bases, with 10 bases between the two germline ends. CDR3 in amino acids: CASSPSGNQPQHF. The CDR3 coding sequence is TGTGCCAGCTCCCCATCAGGGAATCAGCCCCAGCATTTT.

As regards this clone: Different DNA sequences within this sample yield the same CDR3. Here the CDR3 DNA reads TGCGCCAGCAGCTTGGCCGGGGTTTCAGATACGCAGTATTTT. Translation: CASSLAGVSDTQYF. This chain uses TRBV5-1 with TRBJ2-3; tentative D call: TRBD2 (5 bases). Germline CDR1 SGHRS, CDR2 YFSETQ. Trimming cost V 0 bases and J 4 bases, with 9 bases left between them. The CDR3 consists of 14 residues. The whole variable domain, remainder taken from reference TRBV5-1 and TRBJ2-3, is KAGVTQTPRYLIKTRGQQVTLSCSPISGHRSVSWYQQTPGQGLQFLFEYFSETQRNKGNFPGRFSGRQFSNSRSEMNVSTLELGDSALYLCASSLAGVSDTQYFGPGTRLTVL.

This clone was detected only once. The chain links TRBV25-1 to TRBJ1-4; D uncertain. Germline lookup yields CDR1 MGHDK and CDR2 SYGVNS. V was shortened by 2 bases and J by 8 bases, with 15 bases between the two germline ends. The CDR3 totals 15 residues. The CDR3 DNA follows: TGTGCCAGCAGTGAACCCACGGTGGGGAGGGAAAAACTGTTTTTT. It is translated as CASSEPTVGREKLFF.

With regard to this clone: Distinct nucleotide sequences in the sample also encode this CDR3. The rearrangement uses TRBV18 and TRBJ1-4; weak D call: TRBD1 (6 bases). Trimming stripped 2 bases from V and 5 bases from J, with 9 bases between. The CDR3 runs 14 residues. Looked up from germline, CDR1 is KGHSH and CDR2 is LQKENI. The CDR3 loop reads CASSPGRGNEKLFF. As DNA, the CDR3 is TGTGCCAGCTCACCAGGCAGGGGAAATGAAAAACTGTTTTTT.

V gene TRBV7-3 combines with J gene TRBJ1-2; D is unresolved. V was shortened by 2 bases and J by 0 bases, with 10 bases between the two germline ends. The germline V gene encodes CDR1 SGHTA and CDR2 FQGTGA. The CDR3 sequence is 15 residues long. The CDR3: CASSLGPGSNYGYTF. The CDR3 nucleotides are TGTGCCAGCAGCTTAGGGCCAGGTTCTAACTATGGCTACACCTTC. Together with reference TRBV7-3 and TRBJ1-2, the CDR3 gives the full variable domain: GAGVSQTPSNKVTEKGKYVELRCDPISGHTALYWYRQSLGQGPEFLIYFQGTGAADDSGLPNDRFFAVRPEGSVSTLKIQRTERGDSAVYLCASSLGPGSNYGYTFGSGTRLTVV.

The CDR3 DNA is TGTGCCAGCAGCGTAGACAGGGGTGGGGAGCAGTACTTC. Protein sequence: CASSVDRGGEQYF. The chain carries TRBV7-3 and TRBJ2-7; 8 positions agree with TRBD1. The V gene end was trimmed by 5 bases and the J gene end by 7 bases; junction bases not matched to a gene: 7. The CDR3 runs 13 residues. CDR1 and CDR2 from the germline V gene are SGHTA and FQGTGA. Combining the CDR3 with reference TRBV7-3 and TRBJ2-7 gives the whole variable domain GAGVSQTPSNKVTEKGKYVELRCDPISGHTALYWYRQSLGQGPEFLIYFQGTGAADDSGLPNDRFFAVRPEGSVSTLKIQRTERGDSAVYLCASSVDRGGEQYFGPGTRLTVT.

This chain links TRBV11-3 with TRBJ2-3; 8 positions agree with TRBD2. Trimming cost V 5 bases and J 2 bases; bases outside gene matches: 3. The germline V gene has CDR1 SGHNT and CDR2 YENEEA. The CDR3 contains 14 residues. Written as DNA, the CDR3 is TGTGCCAGCAGCCGGGGGGGGGCCACAGATACGCAGTATTTT. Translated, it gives CASSRGGATDTQYF.

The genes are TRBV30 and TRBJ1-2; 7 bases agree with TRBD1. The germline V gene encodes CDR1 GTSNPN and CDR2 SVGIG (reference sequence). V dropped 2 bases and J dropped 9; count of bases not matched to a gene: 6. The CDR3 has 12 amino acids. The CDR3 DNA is TGTGCCTGGAGTAATAACAGGGGAAGCTACACCTTC. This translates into CAWSNNRGSYTF. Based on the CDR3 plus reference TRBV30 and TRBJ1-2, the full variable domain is SQTIHQWPATLVQPVGSPLSLECTVEGTSNPNLYWYRQAAGRGLQLLFYSVGIGQISSEVPQNLSASRPQDRQFILSSKKLLLSDSGFYLCAWSNNRGSYTFGSGTRLTVV.

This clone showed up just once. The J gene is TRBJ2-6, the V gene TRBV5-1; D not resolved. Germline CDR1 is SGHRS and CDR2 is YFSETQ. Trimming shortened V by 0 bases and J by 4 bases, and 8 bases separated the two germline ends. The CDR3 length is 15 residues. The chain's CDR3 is CASSLGLLGANVLTF. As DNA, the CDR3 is TGCGCCAGCAGCTTGGGACTTCTGGGGGCCAACGTCCTGACTTTC.

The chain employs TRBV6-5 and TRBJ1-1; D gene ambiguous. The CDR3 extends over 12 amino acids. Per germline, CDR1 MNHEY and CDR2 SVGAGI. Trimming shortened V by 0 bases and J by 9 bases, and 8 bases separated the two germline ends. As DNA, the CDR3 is TGTGCCAGCAGTTACTCGCCAGAAAAAGCTTTCTTT. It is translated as CASSYSPEKAFF.